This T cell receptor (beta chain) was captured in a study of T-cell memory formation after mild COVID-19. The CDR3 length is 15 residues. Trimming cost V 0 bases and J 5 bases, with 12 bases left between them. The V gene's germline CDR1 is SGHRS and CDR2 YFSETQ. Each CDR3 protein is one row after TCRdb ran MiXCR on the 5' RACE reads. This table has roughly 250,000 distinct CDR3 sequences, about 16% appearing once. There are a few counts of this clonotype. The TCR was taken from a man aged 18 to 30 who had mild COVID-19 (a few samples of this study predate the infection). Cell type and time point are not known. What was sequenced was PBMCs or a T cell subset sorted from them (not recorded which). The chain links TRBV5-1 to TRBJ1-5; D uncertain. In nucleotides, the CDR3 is TGCGCCAGCAGCTTGGAAGGCGGCAGTCATCAGCCCCAGCATTTT. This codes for CASSLEGGSHQPQHF.